There are a few counts of the clone carrying this T cell receptor (beta chain). CDR1 is SGHRS and CDR2 is YFSETQ in the germline V gene. The junction had 3 bases not matched to a gene; V was cut back by 0 bases and J by 4 bases. This CDR3 has 14 amino acids. Vbeta (60) and Jbeta (13) primers were used in the PCR. The assay was immunoSEQ multiplex PCR, and TCRdb's table has in-frame clones only and misses some. The top ten hold about 1.5% of the sample, which has approximately 160,000 clones, over 75% seen once. The sample originates from a study of cytomegalovirus exposure and HLA in healthy donors. The chain carries TRBV5-1 and TRBJ2-5, with 7 bases fitting TRBD1. This sequence originates from a woman in her twenties or thirties in good health and CMV-seronegative. The sequencing input was PBMCs. The CDR3 loop reads CASSLEQGTETQYF. DNA of the CDR3: TGCGCCAGCAGCTTGGAACAGGGGACAGAGACCCAGTACTTC. Full variable domain (rest looked up from reference TRBV5-1 and TRBJ2-5): KAGVTQTPRYLIKTRGQQVTLSCSPISGHRSVSWYQQTPGQGLQFLFEYFSETQRNKGNFPGRFSGRQFSNSRSEMNVSTLELGDSALYLCASSLEQGTETQYFGPGTRLLVL.